Described below is a single T cell receptor beta chain sequence and its context. The data originate from a study of OX40 agonist ivuxolimab in advanced cancers. About the study: Participants, 82.7% male, averaged 60 years of age, ranging from about 23 to 85.

The method was immunoSEQ multiplex PCR; TCRdb's version includes in-frame clones alone and lacks a portion of them. This sample has about 33,000 clones; approximately 89% occur once, and the top ten carry 0.9% to 0.95%. This CDR3 region has 19 residues. Germline CDR1 SEHNR, CDR2 FQNEAQ (reference sequence). The ends were cut back, 5 bases at V and 5 bases at J, with 30 bases in the middle. Sequenced here: CD4+ or CD8+ T cells sorted from blood, sampled in a trial of the OX40 agonist ivuxolimab. V gene TRBV7-9 combines with J gene TRBJ2-5, with D perhaps TRBD1 (7 bases). This clonotype was sampled from an adult with an advanced solid tumor such as melanoma, head and neck, liver or kidney cancer. The CDR3 spells CASSPGIHSPTTGRETQYF. DNA for the CDR3: TGTGCCAGCAGCCCTGGTATTCACTCACCGACGACAGGGAGGGAGACCCAGTACTTC.